This T cell receptor beta chain was captured in a study of T-cell reconstitution after alpha-beta-depleted transplantation in children. TCRbeta library construction was performed incorporating unique molecular identifiers. Using its own MiXCR run on the PCR reads, TCRdb lists one record per CDR3 protein. This table has some 530,000 distinct CDR3 sequences, roughly an eighth appearing once. Deletions cut 4 bases from V and 3 bases from J, with 11 bases between. The CDR3 runs to 13 residues. CDR1 SGDLS and CDR2 YYNGEE come from the germline V gene. This clonotype was recorded at least ten times. Specimen: PBMCs from the stem cell graft donor, collected from the stem cell graft. The TCR was taken from a human donor who donated a stem cell graft to a child with combined immunodeficiency. The chain carries TRBV9 and TRBJ2-7, with D unclear. The CDR3 DNA sequence: TGTGCCAGCAGCCCTACGTCGGACTACGAGCAGTACTTC. It translates to CASSPTSDYEQYF.